Listed below are T cell receptor beta chains from one sample, sequenced in a study of blood T cell repertoires in COVID-19. The repertoire was sequenced with immunoSEQ multiplex PCR; TCRdb's copy has only in-frame clones and lacks some. The data show about 37,000 clones, roughly 90% seen once. Sequenced input: peripheral blood. These TCRs come from a human donor in a cohort sampled during active COVID-19. Both conserved end residues are part of each CDR3. D genes are given only for firm matches. A clone size is listed for some rows: how often the clone was seen (once, few, many), or a class if it is expanded.

clone_size: -; d_call: -; v_call: TRBV6-5; j_call: TRBJ1-5; cdr3_nt: TGTGCCAGCAGCTACACACGTAGCAATCAGCCCCAGCATTTT; cdr3_aa: CASSYTRSNQPQHF
clone_size: -; d_call: TRBD2; v_call: TRBV5-1; j_call: TRBJ2-1; cdr3_nt: TGCGCCAGCAGCTGGGGAAGCGGGGCGGCCCCCAATGAGCAGTTCTTC; cdr3_aa: CASSWGSGAAPNEQFF
clone_size: once; d_call: TRBD1; v_call: TRBV18; j_call: TRBJ1-1; cdr3_nt: TGTGCCAGCTCACCAGGACAGGGCTTGAACACTGAAGCTTTCTTT; cdr3_aa: CASSPGQGLNTEAFF
clone_size: -; d_call: -; v_call: TRBV6-5; j_call: TRBJ1-3; cdr3_nt: TGTGCCAGCAGTTACTCGCTCAGGGGAACTGGAAACACCATATATTTT; cdr3_aa: CASSYSLRGTGNTIYF
clone_size: -; d_call: -; v_call: TRBV5-6; j_call: TRBJ1-2; cdr3_nt: TGTGCCAGCAGCTTGACAGGGAGCCCTCCCTATGGCTACACCTTC; cdr3_aa: CASSLTGSPPYGYTF
clone_size: -; d_call: -; v_call: TRBV4-3; j_call: TRBJ1-4; cdr3_nt: TGCGCCAGCAGCCAAGATGGAGGGTCTAATGAAAAACTGTTTTTT; cdr3_aa: CASSQDGGSNEKLFF
clone_size: -; d_call: -; v_call: TRBV27; j_call: TRBJ1-1; cdr3_nt: TGTGCCAGCAGTTCCGGACAGACGCTTAACACTGAAGCTTTCTTT; cdr3_aa: CASSSGQTLNTEAFF
clone_size: -; d_call: -; v_call: TRBV14; j_call: TRBJ2-6; cdr3_nt: TGTGCCAGCAGCCTAAATCATAGGAAGGGGTCAAGTGGGGCCAACGTCCTGACTTTC; cdr3_aa: CASSLNHRKGSSGANVLTF
clone_size: -; d_call: -; v_call: TRBV5-7; j_call: TRBJ2-7; cdr3_nt: TGTGCCAGCAGCTTCGACCCGACAGAGAACTACGAGCAGTACTTC; cdr3_aa: CASSFDPTENYEQYF
clone_size: -; d_call: -; v_call: TRBV30; j_call: TRBJ2-7; cdr3_nt: TGTGCCTGGAGCGCCAACAGGGTAGGCGAGCAGTACTTC; cdr3_aa: CAWSANRVGEQYF
clone_size: -; d_call: TRBD1; v_call: TRBV7-9; j_call: TRBJ2-5; cdr3_nt: TGTGCCAGCAGCATCTCGACAGGGGGCACGGAGACCCAGTACTTC; cdr3_aa: CASSISTGGTETQYF
clone_size: -; d_call: -; v_call: TRBV24-1; j_call: TRBJ1-1; cdr3_nt: TGTGCCACCGTAGGCACGGCGGGCACTGAAGCTTTCTTT; cdr3_aa: CATVGTAGTEAFF
clone_size: -; d_call: -; v_call: TRBV7-2; j_call: TRBJ1-1; cdr3_nt: TGTGCCAGCAGCTTAGGTGATAGCCGGCACACTGAAGCTTTCTTT; cdr3_aa: CASSLGDSRHTEAFF
clone_size: -; d_call: -; v_call: TRBV6-2/TRBV6-3; j_call: TRBJ1-2; cdr3_nt: TGTGCCAGCAGCCCCCGGGGTGGGCCGCTGCATGGCTACACCTTC; cdr3_aa: CASSPRGGPLHGYTF
clone_size: -; d_call: -; v_call: TRBV16; j_call: TRBJ2-3; cdr3_nt: TGTGCCAGCAGCCAATGGGCCGCCCGGAAAGATACGCAGTATTTT; cdr3_aa: CASSQWAARKDTQYF
clone_size: -; d_call: TRBD2; v_call: TRBV4-1; j_call: TRBJ2-2; cdr3_nt: TGCGCCAGCAGCCTTTCGGGACTACCCAACACCGGGGAGCTGTTTTTT; cdr3_aa: CASSLSGLPNTGELFF
clone_size: -; d_call: TRBD1; v_call: TRBV7-9; j_call: TRBJ1-1; cdr3_nt: TGTGCCAGCAGCTTTGGACAGGCCCGCACTGAAGCTTTCTTT; cdr3_aa: CASSFGQARTEAFF
clone_size: once; d_call: TRBD1; v_call: TRBV15; j_call: TRBJ2-7; cdr3_nt: TGTGCCACCAGCATAAACAGGGGGCATAGGTCCTACGAGCAGTACTTC; cdr3_aa: CATSINRGHRSYEQYF
clone_size: -; d_call: TRBD1; v_call: TRBV24-1; j_call: TRBJ2-1; cdr3_nt: TGTGCCACCAGTGATTTCCGGACAGGGAGGTCCTACAATGAGCAGTTCTTC; cdr3_aa: CATSDFRTGRSYNEQFF
clone_size: -; d_call: TRBD1; v_call: TRBV19; j_call: TRBJ1-4; cdr3_nt: TGTGCCAGTGCCAAGGACAGGGGGCTAGACTTTGCTGAAAAACTGTTTTTT; cdr3_aa: CASAKDRGLDFAEKLFF
clone_size: -; d_call: TRBD1; v_call: TRBV25-1; j_call: TRBJ1-2; cdr3_nt: TGTGCCAGCAGTGTCGACAGGGCAGGCTATGGCTACACCTTC; cdr3_aa: CASSVDRAGYGYTF
clone_size: -; d_call: -; v_call: TRBV20-1; j_call: TRBJ1-4; cdr3_nt: TGCAGTGCTAGTAGAGCTAATGAAAAACTGTTTTTT; cdr3_aa: CSASRANEKLFF
clone_size: -; d_call: -; v_call: TRBV12-3/TRBV12-4; j_call: TRBJ2-7; cdr3_nt: TGTGCCAGCAGTTTCGGGGGCGAGCAGTACTTC; cdr3_aa: CASSFGGEQYF
clone_size: -; d_call: -; v_call: TRBV28; j_call: TRBJ1-2; cdr3_nt: TGTGCCAGCATTTCCGGGGGGACTCTTAACTATGGCTACACCTTC; cdr3_aa: CASISGGTLNYGYTF
clone_size: -; d_call: -; v_call: TRBV5-1; j_call: TRBJ1-1; cdr3_nt: TGCGCCAGCAGCCGGGAGGGAGGAAACACTGAAGCTTTCTTT; cdr3_aa: CASSREGGNTEAFF
clone_size: -; d_call: TRBD2; v_call: TRBV27; j_call: TRBJ2-1; cdr3_nt: TGTGCCAGCAGTTTGGGAAGCGGGATGGTGAATGAGCAGTTCTTC; cdr3_aa: CASSLGSGMVNEQFF
clone_size: -; d_call: -; v_call: TRBV20-1; j_call: TRBJ1-2; cdr3_nt: TGCAGTGCTAGAATAAACTATGGCTACACCTTC; cdr3_aa: CSARINYGYTF
clone_size: -; d_call: -; v_call: TRBV12-3/TRBV12-4; j_call: TRBJ1-2; cdr3_nt: TGTGCCAGCACGACCTCAGGGTACGATGGCTACACCTTC; cdr3_aa: CASTTSGYDGYTF
clone_size: -; d_call: -; v_call: TRBV30; j_call: TRBJ2-7; cdr3_nt: TGTGCCTGGAGTGTACTAGGTCCCTCCTACGAGCAGTACTTC; cdr3_aa: CAWSVLGPSYEQYF
clone_size: -; d_call: TRBD1; v_call: TRBV27; j_call: TRBJ1-6; cdr3_nt: TGTGCCAGCAGTAACCGAGGGACAGCGAACAATAATTCACCCCTCCACTTT; cdr3_aa: CASSNRGTANNNSPLHF
clone_size: -; d_call: -; v_call: TRBV30; j_call: TRBJ1-1; cdr3_nt: TGTGCCCAACACAGGGTCGCCGTGAACACTGAAGCTTTCTTT; cdr3_aa: CAQHRVAVNTEAFF
clone_size: -; d_call: TRBD2; v_call: TRBV11-2; j_call: TRBJ2-1; cdr3_nt: TGTGCCAGCAGCCCTAGCGGGAAAGAGCAGTTCTTC; cdr3_aa: CASSPSGKEQFF
clone_size: few; d_call: -; v_call: TRBV12-3/TRBV12-4; j_call: TRBJ1-5; cdr3_nt: TGTGCCAGCAGTTTAGCAGGGGTCCAGCCCCAGCATTTT; cdr3_aa: CASSLAGVQPQHF